Sequencing of this T cell receptor beta chain was carried out in a study of blood T cell repertoires in COVID-19. Across the study: Spain, Italy and the United States supplied samples that represented acute and convalescent COVID-19. From T cells, B-cell-depleted T cells, or PBMCs came the material, which was cDNA or gDNA.

Original methodology: Estimates of nucleated cell counts were drawn from the amplification of reference gene primers. Libraries were prepared by immunoSEQ multiplex PCR; TCRdb keeps only in-frame clonotypes and omits some of them. That table furnishes V, J and clone size, whereas the DNA furnished D and trimming. The sample holds about 270,000 clones, 85% seen once. CDR1 and CDR2 (germline): SEHNR, FQNEAQ (reference sequence). With 5 bases clipped from V and 10 bases from J, the junction kept 7 bases outside the gene matches. This CDR3 is 13 amino acids long. The sample consisted of peripheral blood. The receptor was isolated from a human donor in a cohort sampled during active COVID-19. This chain joins TRBV7-9 and TRBJ2-1; 8 nucleotides align to TRBD2. CDR3: CASSPGAGVEQFF. The CDR3 DNA sequence: TGTGCCAGCAGCCCGGGAGCGGGAGTGGAGCAGTTCTTC.